Presented here are 18 T cell receptor beta chains from one specimen sequenced in a study of blood T cell repertoires in COVID-19. Measured with immunoSEQ multiplex PCR; TCRdb has only the in-frame clones, and not every one. Among 300,000 or so clones listed, about 90% were seen once. Sequenced input: PBMCs or T cells enriched from blood (not recorded which). The receptor set was obtained from a woman aged 25 to 39 who had recovered from COVID-19.

This chain links TRBV6-2 or TRBV6-3 with TRBJ1-5; 8 positions match TRBD1. J lost 5 bases, V lost 0 bases, and 12 bases had no gene match. Per the germline V gene, CDR1 is MNHEY and CDR2 is SVGEGT. The CDR3 sequence is 18 residues long. CDR3 nucleotides: TGTGCCAGCAGTTACTCCCGCAGGGGGCACGGGAGAGATCAGCCCCAGCATTTT. It codes for CASSYSRRGHGRDQPQHF.

In its sample, this clone was seen once. The V gene is TRBV7-4, the J gene TRBJ1-4; weak D call: TRBD1 (6 bases). Per the germline V gene, CDR1 is SGHVT and CDR2 is SQSDAQ. V dropped 7 bases and J dropped 5 bases, with 17 bases sitting between them. The CDR3 spans 15 residues. CDR3 amino acids: CASTTPEQGNEKLFF. The CDR3 DNA follows: TGTGCCAGCACGACTCCGGAACAGGGAAATGAAAAACTGTTTTTT.

The V gene is TRBV23-1, the J gene TRBJ1-5, with a weak D call TRBD1 (5 bases). TRBV23-1 is identified as an open reading frame with a role that is uncertain. The V and J ends lost 5 bases and 1 base respectively, with 9 bases between them. The CDR3 length is 14 residues. CDR3 sequence reads: CASSKRGSNQPQHF. CDR3 sequence (DNA): TGCGCCAGCAGTAAACGGGGGAGCAATCAGCCCCAGCATTTT.

J is TRBJ2-2 and V is TRBV19, with D possibly matching TRBD2 (5 bases). V was clipped by 3 bases and J by 2 bases, with 16 bases between them. Germline CDR1 and CDR2: LNHDA and SQIVND (reference sequence). This CDR3 region has 17 residues. CDR3 bases: TGTGCCAGTAGTATCTTTTTGTTCGGGGTTAACACCGGGGAGCTGTTTTTT. It specifies CASSIFLFGVNTGELFF.

This clone was found once. The gene calls are TRBV2 and TRBJ1-6; D remains unclear. Trimming removed 8 bases at V and 9 bases at J, with 17 bases between. CDR1 and CDR2 (germline): SNHLY, FYNNEI. The CDR3 extends over 14 amino acids. For the CDR3, the DNA is TGTGCCAGCTCGAAGCCCCGGGGAGGTTCACCCCTCCACTTT. It is translated as CASSKPRGGSPLHF.

The V gene is TRBV15, the J gene TRBJ1-1; 8 positions agree with TRBD1. V shed 1 base, J shed 1 base, and the junction held 2 bases outside the gene matches. Looked up from germline, CDR1 is LNHNV and CDR2 is YYDKDF (reference sequence). This CDR3 is built from 15 residues. CDR3 DNA sequence: TGTGCCACCAGCAGAGGTGGACAGGGGAACACTGAAGCTTTCTTT. Its translation is CATSRGGQGNTEAFF.

A few counts support this clone. The chain employs TRBV6-5 and TRBJ2-1; 10 bases agree with TRBD2. Germline values: CDR1 MNHEY, CDR2 SVGAGI. Trimming at V came to 4 bases and at J to 7 bases, leaving 7 bases not matched to a gene. The CDR3 extends over 15 amino acids. CDR3 coding DNA: TGTGCCAGCAGTTCCAAGCGGGGGGGCGTGAATGAGCAGTTCTTC. Its protein product is CASSSKRGGVNEQFF.

The chain is built from TRBV5-1 and TRBJ1-1; 9 nucleotides align to TRBD1. The germline gives CDR1 SGHRS, CDR2 YFSETQ. This CDR3 spans 14 amino acids. With V trimmed by 1 base and J by 6 bases, 4 bases remained unmatched. The CDR3 here is CASSLRDRDSEAFF. CDR3 DNA: TGCGCCAGCAGCTTGAGGGACAGGGACTCTGAAGCTTTCTTT.

On this clone: The sample has other DNA sequences that encode this CDR3 too. V is TRBV27 and J is TRBJ2-7; 10 bases agree with TRBD2. The CDR3 consists of 15 residues. Germline V lookup: CDR1 MNHEY, CDR2 SMNVEV (reference sequence). Unmatched junction bases numbered 5, after V lost 2 bases and J lost 4 bases. The CDR3: CASSLTSSGGYEQYF. Written as DNA, the CDR3 is TGTGCCAGCAGTTTAACCAGTAGCGGGGGGTACGAGCAGTACTTC.

The chain combines TRBV5-4 with TRBJ2-5; D is undetermined. This CDR3 is 14 amino acids long. Germline CDR1 reads SGHNT; CDR2 reads YYREEE (reference sequence). The V end was cut by 4 bases, the J end by 2 bases, with 12 bases between. CDR3 nucleotide sequence: TGTGCCAGCAGCGAGGCTTTCGGGCAAGAGACCCAGTACTTC. As protein: CASSEAFGQETQYF. Full variable domain (outside the CDR3, taken from reference TRBV5-4 and TRBJ2-5): ETGVTQSPTHLIKTRGQQVTLRCSSQSGHNTVSWYQQALGQGPQFIFQYYREEENGRGNFPPRFSGLQFPNYSSELNVNALELDDSALYLCASSEAFGQETQYFGPGTRLLVL.

The chain carries TRBV29-1 and TRBJ1-1; D gene uncertain. V was pared by 8 bases and J by 1 base, with 14 bases between. CDR3 length equals 13 residues. Germline loops: CDR1 SQVTM, CDR2 ANQGSEA. The CDR3 protein is CSHFGEGNTEAFF. CDR3 nucleotide sequence: TGCAGCCACTTTGGGGAGGGGAACACTGAAGCTTTCTTT.

This sequence joins TRBV7-5 and TRBJ1-1; the D call of TRBD1 is as the table states it, not checked on the DNA. TRBV7-5 is labeled a pseudogene. The CDR3 runs to 15 residues. CDR3 DNA: TGTGTCAGAAGCTTGGCCGGGACAGGAGGAGGAGAAGCTTTCTTT. It yields the protein CVRSLAGTGGGEAFF.

The J gene is TRBJ1-4, the V gene TRBV4-1; tentatively, D is TRBD1 (6 bases). V lost 3 bases to trimming and J lost 5 bases, with 16 bases between them. There are 16 residues in the CDR3. CDR1 and CDR2 from the germline V gene are MGHRA and YSYEKL. The CDR3 is CASSQGPTGFNEKLFF. DNA of the CDR3: TGCGCCAGCAGCCAGGGCCCGACAGGCTTCAATGAAAAACTGTTTTTT.

V is TRBV5-1 and J is TRBJ1-4, with D hard to call. This CDR3 comprises 16 residues. V was trimmed by 4 bases and J by 3 bases, leaving 16 bases between them. Germline V gives CDR1 SGHRS, CDR2 YFSETQ. In DNA, the CDR3 is TGCGCCAGCAGCCTAAGAATGATTACAGCTAATGAAAAACTGTTTTTT. Residues: CASSLRMITANEKLFF. The full variable domain, rest sourced from reference TRBV5-1 and TRBJ1-4, is KAGVTQTPRYLIKTRGQQVTLSCSPISGHRSVSWYQQTPGQGLQFLFEYFSETQRNKGNFPGRFSGRQFSNSRSEMNVSTLELGDSALYLCASSLRMITANEKLFFGSGTQLSVL.

The V and J genes are TRBV10-3 and TRBJ1-5, with D possibly being TRBD1 (6 bases). The germline V gene has CDR1 ENHRY and CDR2 SYGVKD. With 3 bases removed from V and 6 bases from J, the gap between germline ends came to 21 bases. The CDR3 loop spans 17 amino acids. The CDR3 region is CAISDHEGQRLRQPQHF. The CDR3 nucleotides read TGTGCCATCAGTGATCACGAAGGACAGCGGTTACGTCAGCCCCAGCATTTT.

This clone occurred many times. This chain uses TRBV2 with TRBJ1-4; D possibly corresponds to TRBD1 (5 bases). V was pared by 8 bases and J by 0 bases, with 10 bases between. This CDR3 is built from 14 residues. Looked up from germline, CDR1 is SNHLY and CDR2 is FYNNEI. DNA for the CDR3: TGTGCCAGCGGGGCCCGGGCAACTAATGAAAAACTGTTTTTT. Its protein product is CASGARATNEKLFF.

This chain links TRBV7-9 with TRBJ1-5, with D hard to call. The CDR3 is made up of 13 amino acids. The germline gives CDR1 SEHNR, CDR2 FQNEAQ (reference sequence). Trimming took off 5 bases at V and 7 bases at J, with 12 bases between the two ends. CDR3 residues: CASSPPTGQPQHF. The CDR3 region has the DNA TGTGCCAGCAGCCCCCCGACGGGACAGCCCCAGCATTTT.

This clone was counted a single time. This sequence joins TRBV2 and TRBJ1-1; 8 bases fit TRBD1. V gave up 4 bases and J gave up 0 bases; unmatched junction bases: 1. CDR3 size: 14 residues. Germline CDR1 and CDR2: SNHLY and FYNNEI. DNA of the CDR3: TGTGCCAGCAGTGGGGACAGGCTGAACACTGAAGCTTTCTTT. This sequence encodes CASSGDRLNTEAFF.